This T cell receptor beta chain was documented in a study of T cells in localized non-small cell lung cancer. Study-level findings and limits: Heterogeneity within the tumor remains possible, as just one region underwent sequencing. A median of 57 of the top 100 tumor clones appeared in adjacent lung, which was paired and uninvolved. Uninvolved adjacent lung showed peak T cell clonality, exceeding tumor.

Worth noting for this clone: Antigen specificity is unknown.

The V and J ends lost 2 bases and 7 bases respectively, with 21 bases between them. The CDR3 totals 16 residues. The germline V gene has CDR1 SGHRS and CDR2 YFSETQ. Sequencing used immunoSEQ multiplex PCR; TCRdb keeps in-frame clones, though not all of them. Here the sample spans about 43,000 clones, 90% to 95% being singletons. This clonotype was sampled from a woman aged 40 to 75 with stage II lung adenocarcinoma. The source was PBMCs, collected before any cancer treatment. This chain links TRBV5-1 with TRBJ1-2, with unresolved D. CDR3 region: CASSLSKGLSIGGYTF. The CDR3, as DNA: TGCGCCAGCAGCTTAAGTAAAGGGCTGAGTATTGGTGGCTACACCTTC.